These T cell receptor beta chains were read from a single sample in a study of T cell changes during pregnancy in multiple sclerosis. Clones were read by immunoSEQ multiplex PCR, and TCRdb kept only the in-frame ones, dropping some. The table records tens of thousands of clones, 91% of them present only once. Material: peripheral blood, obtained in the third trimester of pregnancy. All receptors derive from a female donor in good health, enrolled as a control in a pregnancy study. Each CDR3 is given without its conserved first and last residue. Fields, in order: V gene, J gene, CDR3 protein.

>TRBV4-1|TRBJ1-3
ASSQDEGQGYSTIY
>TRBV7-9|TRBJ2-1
ASSLGVSGPYNEQF
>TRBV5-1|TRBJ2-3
ASSAGLAGGPENTQY
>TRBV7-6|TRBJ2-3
ASSLGPKDTQY
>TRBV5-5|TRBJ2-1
ASSLAAPRGPYNEQF
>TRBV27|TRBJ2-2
ASSIYQGAPGELF
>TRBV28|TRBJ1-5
ASSRDRVNQPQH
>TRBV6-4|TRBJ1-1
ASSDSSRVGTEAF
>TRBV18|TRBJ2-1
ASSPYLEEQF
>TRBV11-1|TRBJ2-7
ASGTPTSYEQY
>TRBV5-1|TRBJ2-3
ASSLVFSSTDTQY
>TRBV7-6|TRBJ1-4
ASSPGQSGFEKLF
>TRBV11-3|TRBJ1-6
ASSLGESSPLH
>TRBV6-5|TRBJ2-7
ASSLLRQGYEQY
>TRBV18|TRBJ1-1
ASSPRQGVSTEAF
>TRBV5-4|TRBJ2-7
ASSLGGVSYEQY
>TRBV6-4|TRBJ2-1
ASSEASGEWDEQF
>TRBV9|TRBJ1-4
ASSATVTPNEKLF
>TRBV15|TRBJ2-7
ATSSGVPRRATYEQY
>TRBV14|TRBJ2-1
ASSQGRQSRYNEQF
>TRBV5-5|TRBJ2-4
ASSLDRVNIQY
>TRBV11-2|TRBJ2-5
ASSSTGQAGETQY
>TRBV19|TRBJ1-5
ATQRGRGGYSNQPQH
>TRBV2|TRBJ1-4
ASSVDRANEKLF